These 9 T cell receptor beta chains originate from one sample sequenced in a study of patients and donors after allogeneic stem cell transplantation. TCRdb passed the RT-PCR reads through MiXCR, listing each CDR3 protein once. The sample comprises about 110,000 distinct CDR3 sequences, roughly 37% of which are singletons, and 27% rests with the top ten. The sample was blood, either unsorted or a sorted T cell fraction (not recorded which). These receptors originate from a human donor who was either an allogeneic HSCT recipient or a stem cell or donor lymphocyte infusion donor (not recorded which). It is not recorded whose cells these are; they may come from a transplant donor.

This clonotype was found a few times. The chain links TRBV5-1 to TRBJ1-1, with D tentatively TRBD1 (5 bases). The CDR3 sequence is 15 residues long. CDR1 SGHRS and CDR2 YFSETQ come from the germline V gene. The V and J ends lost 4 bases and 3 bases respectively, with 16 bases between them. DNA for the CDR3: TGCGCCAGCAGCCCGAGGTCCGGGGCTGACACTGAAGCTTTCTTT. This encodes CASSPRSGADTEAFF.

This clonotype was counted only a few times. The rearrangement uses TRBV6-5 and TRBJ1-5, with D possibly TRBD1 on 5 matching bases. The germline gives CDR1 MNHEY, CDR2 SVGAGI. The CDR3 has 15 amino acids. V was clipped by 5 bases and J by 0 bases, with 11 bases between them. The CDR3 sequence: CASSGRQPSNQPQHF. As DNA, the CDR3 is TGTGCCAGCAGTGGGAGACAGCCTAGCAATCAGCCCCAGCATTTT.

The rearrangement links TRBV3-1 to TRBJ2-7, with 13 bases that match TRBD2. The junction had 4 bases not matched to a gene; V was cut back by 5 bases and J by 3 bases. This CDR3 contains 15 residues. Germline CDR1 LGHDT, CDR2 YNNKEL (reference sequence). The CDR3 DNA reads as TGTGCCAGCAGCGCGGGACTAGCGGGAATCTACGAGCAGTACTTC. Protein sequence: CASSAGLAGIYEQYF.

This clonotype turned up a few times. V and J are TRBV12-3 or TRBV12-4 and TRBJ1-4; D gene ambiguous. Trimming took off 6 bases at V and 0 bases at J, with 8 bases between the two ends. The CDR3 extends over 14 amino acids. CDR3 DNA: TGTGCCAGCAGCAGACAAACAACTAATGAAAAACTGTTTTTT. As protein: CASSRQTTNEKLFF.

The genes are TRBV21-1 and TRBJ2-7; no check of the table's D call, TRBD1, against the DNA was made. TRBV21-1 is assigned pseudogene status. This CDR3 is 14 amino acids long. The CDR3 coding sequence is TGTGCCAGCAGCAAAGACAGGGTAATCTACGAGCAGTACTTC. Amino acids: CASSKDRVIYEQYF.

The CDR3 DNA follows: TGCGCCAGCAGCTTTAGGGACCTCCAAGAGACCCAGTACTTC. It encodes CASSFRDLQETQYF. The chain employs TRBV5-1 and TRBJ2-5; D assignment may be TRBD1 or TRBD2 (5 bases each). The V end lost 2 bases, the J end lost 1 base, and 9 bases lay between the germline ends. This CDR3 region has 14 residues. Germline V CDR1 and CDR2: SGHRS, YFSETQ.

This clonotype was found a few times. The J gene is TRBJ2-1, the V gene TRBV12-3 or TRBV12-4; no clear D gene. Between the trimmed V and J ends, which lost 3 bases and 8 bases, there was a span of 2 bases. The CDR3 length is 10 residues. The CDR3 reads CASSLHEQFF. For the CDR3, the DNA is TGTGCCAGCAGTTTGCATGAGCAGTTCTTC.

This clonotype was seen many times. V gene TRBV20-1 combines with J gene TRBJ2-2; no clear D. The CDR3 runs to 14 residues. Germline-derived CDR1 and CDR2 are DFQATT and SNEGSKA (reference sequence). Trimming shortened V by 3 bases and J by 1 base, and 9 bases separated the two germline ends. CDR3 bases: TGCAGTGCTAGCGATTTCAAGAACACCGGGGAGCTGTTTTTT. It specifies CSASDFKNTGELFF.

This clonotype showed up just a few times. V usage is TRBV7-2 and J usage is TRBJ1-4; D possibly corresponds to TRBD1 (6 bases). V shed 2 bases and J shed 5 bases, with 15 bases lying between them. The CDR3 length is 16 residues. Germline V gives CDR1 SGHTA, CDR2 FQGNSA. CDR3 DNA sequence: TGTGCCAGCAGCTTAACGTACAGGGTGACAAATGAAAAACTGTTTTTT. It is translated as CASSLTYRVTNEKLFF.